This note documents a single TCR beta chain sequence. The method was immunoSEQ multiplex PCR; TCRdb's version includes in-frame clones alone and lacks a portion of them. The sample consists of just under 75,000 clones, around three quarters of them appearing once. This sample stems from a study of T cell responses to AZD1222 COVID-19 vaccine. CDR1 is LNHDA, CDR2 SQIVND, per germline (reference sequence). The CDR3 has 15 amino acids. V was cut by 9 bases and J by 4 bases, with 20 bases left in between. This specimen consisted of peripheral blood, obtained 28 days after the second AZD1222 dose. This TCR was sampled from an adult who received the AZD1222 COVID-19 vaccine. The chain recombines TRBV19 with TRBJ2-3; D ambiguous. CDR3 nucleotides: TGTGCCAGCACTCGGGCAGTTGGGATTGCAGATACGCAGTATTTT. Encoded protein: CASTRAVGIADTQYF.